This TCR beta chain is drawn from a study of T cell responses to AZD1222 COVID-19 vaccine. In the case of this clone: Its cognate antigen is unknown.

The data were produced by immunoSEQ multiplex PCR, yet TCRdb's version contains in-frame clones alone and is incomplete. There are 90,000 to 100,000 clones in the sample; 88% occur only once, and about 17% lies in the top ten. Study observations and caveats: Most donors were white British, females outnumbered males, and clonal diversity was possibly underestimated. Variant regions that are unmutated are reportedly the target of nearly half of spike-specific TCRs. Just a handful of AZD1222 recipients tested seropositive at baseline.

With 3 bases removed from V and 8 bases from J, the gap between germline ends came to 13 bases. Germline lookup yields CDR1 MNHNS and CDR2 SASEGT. CDR3 length: 13 residues. Sequences were derived from peripheral blood, sampled 28 days after the second AZD1222 dose. The clonotype comes from an adult who received the AZD1222 COVID-19 vaccine. This chain connects TRBV6-1 to TRBJ1-2; the D gene is possibly TRBD1 (6 bases). The CDR3 sequence: CASSDLGAGGYTF. In DNA, the CDR3 is TGTGCCAGCAGTGATTTGGGGGCAGGAGGCTACACCTTC.